This passage covers 3 T cell receptor beta chains from one sample sequenced in a study of blood T cells in healthy people across ages. Alongside a J-beta primer mix, a sample-barcoded 5' primer served in a second PCR lasting about 7 to 12 cycles. TCRdb processed the 5' RACE reads anew with MiXCR; each CDR3 protein has one entry. The sample gives fewer than 1,000,000 distinct CDR3 sequences, around 45% of which show up once; 15% to 20% is in the top ten. Material: blood. Every receptor here comes from a man at least 80 years old in good health.

This clonotype was observed a few times. The rearrangement uses TRBV27 and TRBJ2-7; 11 bases align to TRBD1. Trimming cost V 0 bases and J 2 bases; bases outside gene matches: 3. Germline V gene sequence: CDR1 MNHEY, CDR2 SMNVEV (reference sequence). The CDR3 contains 16 residues. CDR3 amino acids: CASSLSGGQGAYEQYF. The CDR3 DNA is TGTGCCAGCAGTTTATCGGGGGGACAGGGGGCCTACGAGCAGTACTTC.

Regarding this clonotype: One base away lies a much larger clone, so this may be a sequencing read error. V and J are TRBV11-1 and TRBJ2-1; D gene unclear. The J call is doubtful: the DNA matches TRBJ2-7 better. This CDR3 is built from 14 residues. In germline, CDR1 is SGHAT, CDR2 FQDESV (reference sequence). The CDR3 sequence: CASSPRLSYNEQYF. CDR3 DNA sequence: TGTGCCAGCAGCCCCCGTCTCTCCTACAATGAGCAGTACTTC.

The rearrangement uses TRBV24-1 and TRBJ1-2, with a weak D call TRBD1 (5 bases). Germline CDR1 is KGHDR and CDR2 is SFDVKD. The CDR3 is 15 amino acids. The V end lost 4 bases, the J end lost 6 bases, and 17 bases lay between the germline ends. The CDR3 protein is CATSERDGRIDGYTF. In DNA, the CDR3 is TGTGCCACCAGTGAAAGGGACGGCAGAATAGATGGCTACACCTTC.